This T cell receptor (beta chain) derives from a study of shared clonotypes between healthy human individuals. Study-wide background: There were three CD4 naive, three CD4 memory, two CD8 naive and one CD8 memory plates per donor.

Findings and limits, study-wide: Several donors shared approximately 5% of their naive CD4 clonotypes.

With respect to this clone: Antigen: not known.

CDR1 and CDR2 from the germline V gene are MNHEY and SMNVEV (reference sequence). CDR3 size: 17 residues. V dropped 4 bases and J dropped 6; count of bases not matched to a gene: 12. Template for every sorted-subset replicate PCR totaled approximately 200 ng DNA, tens of thousands of T cell genomes. Profiled with immunoSEQ multiplex PCR; TCRdb holds only in-frame clones, not every one. The sample consists of hundreds of thousands of clones, 80% to 95% of them appearing once. Naive CD8 cells lacked CD45RO and underwent positive selection for CCR7, leaving out terminally differentiated effector memory CD45RA+ cells.

The genes are TRBV27 and TRBJ2-3; the match to TRBD2 covers 11 bases. The TCR was taken from a man under 40 in good health. The source material was naive CD8+ T cells sorted from blood. The CDR3 sequence: CASSSLGLAGESDTQYF. CDR3 nucleotide sequence: TGTGCCAGCAGTTCCCTCGGACTAGCGGGCGAGTCGGATACGCAGTATTTT.